This TCR beta chain was identified in a study of T cell responses to AZD1222 COVID-19 vaccine. General study results and limits: Spike-spanning, vaccine-associated CD4 TCRs were dominant at 160-218 and 743-854. Every sample of the repertoires postdated the peak T cell response. A rise in Spike-specific TCR breadth and depth followed two AZD1222 doses.

A word on this clone: No antigen is known for it.

Some clones are missing from TCRdb's copy, which holds only in-frame ones; the method was immunoSEQ multiplex PCR. The sample has roughly 15,000 clones; around four fifths are singletons. V lost 0 bases, J lost 7 bases, and 12 bases stayed unmatched. Per the germline V gene, CDR1 is LGHNA and CDR2 is YSLEER. The CDR3 runs to 17 residues. The rearrangement uses TRBV4-3 and TRBJ1-2, with TRBD1 identical over 9 bases. Sample: peripheral blood, taken 28 days after the second AZD1222 dose. This sequence was found in an adult who received the AZD1222 COVID-19 vaccine. DNA of the CDR3: TGCGCCAGCAGCCAAGATCGGGGGACAGGGCCTATAGGTGGCTACACCTTC. Its translation: CASSQDRGTGPIGGYTF.